This T cell receptor (beta chain) stems from a study of blood T cell repertoires in COVID-19. The V gene end was trimmed by 4 bases and the J gene end by 2 bases; junction bases not matched to a gene: 7. CDR3 length: 16 residues. Germline CDR1 and CDR2: SGHRS and YFSETQ. How the authors handled the data: Reference gene primer amplification in the assay estimated nucleated cell counts. Sequencing was performed with immunoSEQ multiplex PCR; in TCRdb, only in-frame clones are kept and a portion is missing. V, J and clone size are those of that table, while D and trimming were read from the DNA. The sample carries 150,000 to 250,000 clones, roughly 79% recorded once.

The source of this sequence is a human donor with acute or convalescent COVID-19. The donor label of this sample is uncertain. Material: peripheral blood. The chain carries TRBV5-1 and TRBJ1-3, with TRBD1 identical over 9 bases. CDR3 loop: CASSQGQGMAGNTIYF. CDR3 nucleotide sequence: TGCGCCAGCAGCCAGGGACAGGGAATGGCTGGAAACACCATATATTTT.